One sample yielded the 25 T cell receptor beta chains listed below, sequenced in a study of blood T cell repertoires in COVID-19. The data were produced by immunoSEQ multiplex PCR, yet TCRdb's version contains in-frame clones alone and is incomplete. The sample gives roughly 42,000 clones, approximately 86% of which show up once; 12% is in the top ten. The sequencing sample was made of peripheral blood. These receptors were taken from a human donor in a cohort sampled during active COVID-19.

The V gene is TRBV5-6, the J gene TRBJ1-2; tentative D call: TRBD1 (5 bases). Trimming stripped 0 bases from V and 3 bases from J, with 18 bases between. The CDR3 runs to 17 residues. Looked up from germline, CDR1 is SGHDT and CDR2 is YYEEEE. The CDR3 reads CASSLGQTVLPYYGYTF. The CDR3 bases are TGTGCCAGCAGCTTGGGGCAGACAGTTCTCCCTTACTATGGCTACACCTTC.

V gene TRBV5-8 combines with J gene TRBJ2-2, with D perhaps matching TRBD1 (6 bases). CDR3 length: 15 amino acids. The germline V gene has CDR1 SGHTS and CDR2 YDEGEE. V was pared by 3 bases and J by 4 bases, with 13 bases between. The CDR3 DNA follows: TGTGCCAGCAGCTGGACCGGGACAAGCACCGGGGAGCTGTTTTTT. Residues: CASSWTGTSTGELFF.

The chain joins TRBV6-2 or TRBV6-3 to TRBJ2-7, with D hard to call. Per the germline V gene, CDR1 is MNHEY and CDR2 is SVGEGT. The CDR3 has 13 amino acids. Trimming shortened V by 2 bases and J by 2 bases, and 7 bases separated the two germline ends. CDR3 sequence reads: CASSYMRTYEQYF. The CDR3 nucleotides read TGTGCCAGCAGTTACATGAGAACCTACGAGCAGTACTTC.

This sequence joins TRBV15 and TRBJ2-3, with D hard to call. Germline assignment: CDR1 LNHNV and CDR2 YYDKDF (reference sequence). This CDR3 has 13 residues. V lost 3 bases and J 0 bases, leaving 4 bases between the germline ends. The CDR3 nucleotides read TGTGCCACCAGCAGGGCTAGCACAGATACGCAGTATTTT. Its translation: CATSRASTDTQYF.

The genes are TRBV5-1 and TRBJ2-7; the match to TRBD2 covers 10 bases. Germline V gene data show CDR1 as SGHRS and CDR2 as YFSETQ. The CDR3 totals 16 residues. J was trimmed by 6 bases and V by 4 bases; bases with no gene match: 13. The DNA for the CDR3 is TGCGCCAGCAGCCCGAGAAGCGGGGGGGAGATTTCCGAGCAGTACTTC. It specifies CASSPRSGGEISEQYF.

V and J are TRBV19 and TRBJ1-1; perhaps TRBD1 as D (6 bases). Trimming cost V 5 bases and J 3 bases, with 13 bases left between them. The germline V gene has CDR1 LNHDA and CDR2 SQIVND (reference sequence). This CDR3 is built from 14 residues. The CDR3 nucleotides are TGTGCCAGTAGTGCCTTACAGGGCTACACTGAAGCTTTCTTT. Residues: CASSALQGYTEAFF. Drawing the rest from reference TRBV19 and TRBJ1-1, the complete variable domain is DGGITQSPKYLFRKEGQNVTLSCEQNLNHDAMYWYRQDPGQGLRLIYYSQIVNDFQKGDIAEGYSVSREKKESFPLTVTSAQKNPTAFYLCASSALQGYTEAFFGQGTRLTVV.

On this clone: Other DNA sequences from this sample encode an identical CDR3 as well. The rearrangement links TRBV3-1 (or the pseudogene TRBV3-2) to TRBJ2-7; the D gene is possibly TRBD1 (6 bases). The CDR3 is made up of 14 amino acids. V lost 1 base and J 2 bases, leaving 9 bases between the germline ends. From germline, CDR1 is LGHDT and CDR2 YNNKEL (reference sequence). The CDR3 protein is CASSQAGGPYEQYF. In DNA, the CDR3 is TGTGCCAGCAGCCAAGCTGGGGGCCCCTACGAGCAGTACTTC.

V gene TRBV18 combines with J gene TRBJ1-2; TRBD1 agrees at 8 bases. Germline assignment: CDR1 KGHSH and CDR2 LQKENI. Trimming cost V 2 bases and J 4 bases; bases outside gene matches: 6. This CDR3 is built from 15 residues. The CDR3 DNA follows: TGTGCCAGCTCACCAGCCCCGACAGGGGCCTATGGCTACACCTTC. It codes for CASSPAPTGAYGYTF.

The CDR3 nucleotides are TGTGCCAGCAGCCAGGGGGGACAGAGGAGAACTAATGAAAAACTGTTTTTT. Protein: CASSQGGQRRTNEKLFF. The gene calls are TRBV3-1 (or the pseudogene TRBV3-2) and TRBJ1-4; TRBD1 aligns across 7 bases. The CDR3 has 17 amino acids. The germline V gene encodes CDR1 LGHDT and CDR2 YNNKEL (reference sequence). With 3 bases clipped from V and 1 base from J, the junction kept 8 bases outside the gene matches.

The CDR3 loop is CASGGSYNEQFF. The CDR3 DNA reads TGTGCTAGTGGCGGGTCCTACAATGAGCAGTTCTTC. This chain joins TRBV12-5 and TRBJ2-1; D ambiguous. V was trimmed by 6 bases and J by 1 base, leaving 4 bases between them. The germline V gene has CDR1 LGHNT and CDR2 FRNRAP. This CDR3 is 12 amino acids long.

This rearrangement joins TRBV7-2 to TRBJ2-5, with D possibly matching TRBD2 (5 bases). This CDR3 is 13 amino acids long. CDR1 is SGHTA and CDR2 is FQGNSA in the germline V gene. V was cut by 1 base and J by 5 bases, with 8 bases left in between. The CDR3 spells CASSLGGGETQYF. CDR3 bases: TGTGCCAGCAGCTTAGGTGGAGGTGAGACCCAGTACTTC.

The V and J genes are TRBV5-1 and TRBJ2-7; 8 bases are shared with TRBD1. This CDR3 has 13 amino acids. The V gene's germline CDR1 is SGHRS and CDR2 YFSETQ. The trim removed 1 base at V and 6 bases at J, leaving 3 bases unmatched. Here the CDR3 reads CASSLRTGGEQYF. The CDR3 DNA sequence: TGCGCCAGCAGCTTGCGCACAGGGGGCGAGCAGTACTTC.

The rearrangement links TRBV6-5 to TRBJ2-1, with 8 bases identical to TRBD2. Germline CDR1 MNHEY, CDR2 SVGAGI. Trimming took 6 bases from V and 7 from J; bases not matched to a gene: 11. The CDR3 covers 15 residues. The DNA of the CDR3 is TGTGCCAGCAGCCAACCCGGGACTAGTAAAAATGAGCAGTTCTTC. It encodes CASSQPGTSKNEQFF.

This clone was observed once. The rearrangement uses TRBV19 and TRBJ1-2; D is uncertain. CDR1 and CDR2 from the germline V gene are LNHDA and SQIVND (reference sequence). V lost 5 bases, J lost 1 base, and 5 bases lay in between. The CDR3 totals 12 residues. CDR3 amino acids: CASSVGNYGYTF. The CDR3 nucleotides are TGTGCCAGTAGTGTCGGTAACTATGGCTACACCTTC.

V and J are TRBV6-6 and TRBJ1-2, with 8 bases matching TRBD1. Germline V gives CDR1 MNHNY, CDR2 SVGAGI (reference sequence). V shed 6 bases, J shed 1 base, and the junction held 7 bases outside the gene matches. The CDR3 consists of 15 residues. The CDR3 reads CASRPQGAFNYGYTF. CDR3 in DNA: TGTGCCAGCAGGCCGCAGGGGGCGTTTAACTATGGCTACACCTTC.

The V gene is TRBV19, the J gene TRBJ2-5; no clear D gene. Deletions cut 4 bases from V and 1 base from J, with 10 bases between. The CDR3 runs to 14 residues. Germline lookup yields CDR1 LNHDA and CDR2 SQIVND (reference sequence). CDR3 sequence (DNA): TGTGCCAGTAGTAAGGCACAGAGCCAAGAGACCCAGTACTTC. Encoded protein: CASSKAQSQETQYF.

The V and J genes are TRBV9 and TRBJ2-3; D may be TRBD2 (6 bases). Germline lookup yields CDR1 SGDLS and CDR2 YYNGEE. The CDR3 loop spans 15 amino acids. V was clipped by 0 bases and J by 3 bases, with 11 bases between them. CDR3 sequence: CASSVVGGRTDTQYF. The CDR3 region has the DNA TGTGCCAGCAGCGTAGTGGGGGGTAGGACAGATACGCAGTATTTT.

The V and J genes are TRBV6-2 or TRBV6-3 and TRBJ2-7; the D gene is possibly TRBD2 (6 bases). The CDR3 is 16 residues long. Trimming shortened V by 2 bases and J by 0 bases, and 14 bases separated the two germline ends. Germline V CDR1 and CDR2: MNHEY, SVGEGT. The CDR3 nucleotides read TGTGCCAGCAGTTACCAGTGGGGACTGAGCTCCTACGAGCAGTACTTC. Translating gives CASSYQWGLSSYEQYF.

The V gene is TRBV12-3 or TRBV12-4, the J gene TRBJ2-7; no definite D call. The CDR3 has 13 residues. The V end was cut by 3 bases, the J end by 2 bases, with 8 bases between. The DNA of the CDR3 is TGTGCCAGCAGTTTTCTAGAGGCCTACGAGCAGTACTTC. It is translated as CASSFLEAYEQYF.

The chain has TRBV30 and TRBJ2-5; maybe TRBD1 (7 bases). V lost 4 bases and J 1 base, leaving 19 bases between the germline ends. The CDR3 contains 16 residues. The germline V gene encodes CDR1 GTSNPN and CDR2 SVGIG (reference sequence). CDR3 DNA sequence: TGTGCCTGGAAACTTCGGGGAGGACAGGCCCAAGAGACCCAGTACTTC. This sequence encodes CAWKLRGGQAQETQYF.

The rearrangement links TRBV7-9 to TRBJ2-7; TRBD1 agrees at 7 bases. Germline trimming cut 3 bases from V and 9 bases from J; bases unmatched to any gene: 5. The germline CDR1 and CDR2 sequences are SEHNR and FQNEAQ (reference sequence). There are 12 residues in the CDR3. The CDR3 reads CASSLPRQGQYF. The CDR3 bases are TGTGCCAGCAGCTTGCCTCGACAGGGGCAGTACTTC.

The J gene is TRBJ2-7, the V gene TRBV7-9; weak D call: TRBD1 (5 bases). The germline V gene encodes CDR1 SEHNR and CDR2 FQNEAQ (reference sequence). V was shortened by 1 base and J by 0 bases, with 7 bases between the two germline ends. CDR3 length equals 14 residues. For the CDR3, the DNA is TGTGCCAGCAGCTTAGTTAGGGGCTCCTACGAGCAGTACTTC. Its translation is CASSLVRGSYEQYF.

In DNA form, the CDR3 reads TGCGCCAGCAGCCAAGGGACTCCCGGGGGGACGCAGTATTTT. It codes for CASSQGTPGGTQYF. The chain is built from TRBV4-3 and TRBJ2-3; 7 positions match TRBD2. This CDR3 has 14 residues. Germline V lookup: CDR1 LGHNA, CDR2 YSLEER. V shed 1 base, J shed 9 bases, and the junction held 7 bases outside the gene matches.

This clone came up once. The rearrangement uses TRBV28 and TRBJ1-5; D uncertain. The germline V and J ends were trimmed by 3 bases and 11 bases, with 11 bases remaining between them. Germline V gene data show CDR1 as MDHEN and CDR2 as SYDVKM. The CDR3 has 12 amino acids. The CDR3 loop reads CASSFPVSTQHF. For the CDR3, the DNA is TGTGCCAGCAGTTTCCCAGTCTCAACCCAGCATTTT.

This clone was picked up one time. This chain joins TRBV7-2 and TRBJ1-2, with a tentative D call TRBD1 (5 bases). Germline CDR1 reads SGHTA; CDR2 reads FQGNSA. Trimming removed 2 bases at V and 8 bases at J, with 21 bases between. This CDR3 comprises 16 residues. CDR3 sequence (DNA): TGTGCCAGCAGCTTAACTCGGGACGCCCCGGAGGGCGGCTACACCTTC. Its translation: CASSLTRDAPEGGYTF.